This TCR beta chain emerged from a study of shared clonotypes between healthy human individuals. Deep-level assay runs were performed. Assay: immunoSEQ multiplex PCR; the TCRdb copy retains only in-frame clones and omits some. The repertoire includes about 2.1 million clones, about 93% of them detected once, and around 1.8% sits in the top ten. A word on this clone: As yet, its antigen is unknown.

The naive CD8 population came from CD45RO-negative cells selected for CCR7, without terminally differentiated effector memory CD45RA+ cells. General study results and limits: Unshared clonotypes carried lower generation probabilities than those common to all four donors. Genetic and exposure-history diversity was limited by the few donors.

Germline V gene lookup returns CDR1 ENHRY and CDR2 SYGVKD. There are 16 residues in the CDR3. V was pared by 3 bases and J by 3 bases, with 17 bases between. The TCR originated in a man younger than 30 in good health. Some clones in this sample may be carry-over from other donors' samples. Sequences were obtained from naive CD8+ T cells from PBMCs. The chain employs TRBV10-3 and TRBJ1-2, with D unclear. In DNA, the CDR3 is TGTGCCATCAGTGAAGGTTCCCCGACGCTTGACTATGGCTACACCTTC. This sequence encodes CAISEGSPTLDYGYTF.